This entry lists 13 T cell receptor beta chains sequenced from one sample in a study of blood T cell repertoires in COVID-19. The assay was immunoSEQ multiplex PCR, and TCRdb's table has in-frame clones only and misses some. The table records 100,000 to 120,000 clones, over 60% of them present only once. The sequenced material came from peripheral blood. The source of these receptors is a woman of 80 years or more with active or convalescent COVID-19.

Comment on this clone: Other nucleotide sequences in the sample specify the same CDR3. The V gene is TRBV2, the J gene TRBJ1-4; TRBD1 aligns across 8 bases. The CDR3 runs 15 residues. CDR1 and CDR2 from the germline V gene are SNHLY and FYNNEI. After removal of 4 bases from V and 3 bases from J, the junction contained 4 bases not matched to a gene. The CDR3 loop reads CASSGQGAPNEKLFF. Here the CDR3 DNA reads TGTGCCAGCAGTGGGCAGGGGGCCCCTAATGAAAAACTGTTTTTT.

The chain is built from TRBV5-1 and TRBJ2-5; D may be TRBD1 (5 bases). Germline values: CDR1 SGHRS, CDR2 YFSETQ. Trimming left V 0 bases short and J 5 bases short, with 8 bases between. CDR3 length equals 13 residues. This CDR3 is CASSLVAGETQYF. As DNA, the CDR3 is TGCGCCAGCAGCTTGGTGGCAGGGGAGACCCAGTACTTC.

The chain couples TRBV5-6 to TRBJ1-3; D perhaps matches TRBD1 (5 bases). V was trimmed by 4 bases and J by 4 bases, leaving 15 bases between them. In germline, CDR1 is SGHDT, CDR2 YYEEEE. This CDR3 is built from 15 residues. CDR3 nucleotide sequence: TGTGCCAGCAGCCGACTTGGGACTTCGGGAAACACCATATATTTT. This translates into CASSRLGTSGNTIYF.

This sequence joins TRBV7-9 and TRBJ2-1; D perhaps matches TRBD1 (6 bases). From germline, CDR1 is SEHNR and CDR2 FQNEAQ (reference sequence). CDR3 size: 15 residues. V lost 5 bases and J lost 9, with 20 bases in between. CDR3 sequence reads: CASSPRGITAVEQFF. Written as DNA, the CDR3 is TGTGCCAGCAGCCCCAGGGGAATAACGGCCGTTGAGCAGTTCTTC.

In its sample, this clone was seen many times. V is TRBV2 and J is TRBJ1-2; no clear D. CDR3 length: 14 amino acids. The V and J ends lost 7 bases and 3 bases respectively, with 15 bases between them. The V gene's germline CDR1 is SNHLY and CDR2 FYNNEI. Here the CDR3 reads CASNSYGVDYGYTF. In DNA form, the CDR3 reads TGTGCCAGCAATTCTTACGGGGTGGACTATGGCTACACCTTC.

The sample holds a few counts of this clone. This sequence joins TRBV7-6 and TRBJ2-1, with TRBD2 matching over 9 bases. CDR3 length equals 16 residues. Germline V gives CDR1 SGHVS, CDR2 FNYEAQ. Trimming at V came to 1 base and at J to 3 bases, leaving 4 bases not matched to a gene. CDR3 region: CASSLGASGIYNEQFF. CDR3 DNA sequence: TGTGCCAGCAGCTTAGGGGCTAGCGGGATCTACAATGAGCAGTTCTTC.

The genes are TRBV4-3 and TRBJ2-1, with 7 bases that match TRBD1. CDR1 is LGHNA, CDR2 YSLEER, per germline. The CDR3 loop spans 21 amino acids. V trimming: 0 bases; J trimming: 5 bases; junction bases outside the gene matches: 22. CDR3 in DNA: TGCGCCAGCAGCCAAGAATGGGACAGAGGGTCCCATCGAATATTGAACAATGAGCAGTTCTTC. Translating gives CASSQEWDRGSHRILNNEQFF.

This chain uses TRBV5-1 with TRBJ1-3; D is perhaps TRBD1 (5 bases). V lost 3 bases, J lost 0 bases, and 7 bases lay in between. From germline, CDR1 is SGHRS and CDR2 YFSETQ. The CDR3 contains 14 residues. CDR3 bases: TGCGCCAGCAGCTCCCAGGGCTCTGGAAACACCATATATTTT. As protein: CASSSQGSGNTIYF.

CDR3 sequence: CASSPRGLAGVGDEQFF. The CDR3 DNA reads as TGTGCCAGCAGCCCGCGGGGACTAGCGGGGGTCGGGGATGAGCAGTTCTTC. The chain has TRBV3-1 (or the pseudogene TRBV3-2) and TRBJ2-1; TRBD2 matches at 14 bases. The CDR3 contains 17 residues. The germline gives CDR1 LGHDT, CDR2 YNNKEL (reference sequence). V lost 4 bases, J lost 8 bases, and 10 bases stayed unmatched.

The chain joins TRBV4-3 to TRBJ2-3; unclear D gene. The CDR3 extends over 13 amino acids. Germline V gene lookup returns CDR1 LGHNA and CDR2 YSLEER. V lost 0 bases and J lost 4, with 5 bases in between. The CDR3, as DNA: TGCGCCAGCAGCCAAGATTATCCAGATACGCAGTATTTT. Translated, it gives CASSQDYPDTQYF.

The chain carries TRBV7-2 and TRBJ1-4, with D possibly matching TRBD1 (5 bases). Germline V gives CDR1 SGHTA, CDR2 FQGNSA. The CDR3 sequence is 15 residues long. V was shortened by 5 bases and J by 7 bases, with 17 bases between the two germline ends. CDR3 in DNA: TGTGCCAGCAGCCTAGACAGTGGTCTGGGTGAAAAACTGTTTTTT. Translation: CASSLDSGLGEKLFF.

The chain links TRBV6-2 or TRBV6-3 to TRBJ2-5, with 7 nucleotides matching TRBD2. Germline V gene lookup returns CDR1 MNHEY and CDR2 SVGEGT. The CDR3 runs to 14 residues. V lost 5 bases to trimming and J lost 5 bases; unmatched junction nucleotides: 8. CDR3 in amino acids: CASSRLAPGETQYF. Written as DNA, the CDR3 is TGTGCCAGCAGTCGACTAGCCCCCGGGGAGACCCAGTACTTC.

This clone has just a few counts. This sequence joins TRBV5-5 and TRBJ2-1; 7 positions agree with TRBD2. Per the germline V gene, CDR1 is SGHKS and CDR2 is YYEKEE (reference sequence). The CDR3 contains 15 residues. The J segment lost 0 bases and the V segment lost 4 bases, leaving 4 bases of the junction unmatched. The CDR3 reads CASSKTSDSYNEQFF. The DNA of the CDR3 is TGTGCCAGCAGCAAAACTAGCGACTCCTACAATGAGCAGTTCTTC.